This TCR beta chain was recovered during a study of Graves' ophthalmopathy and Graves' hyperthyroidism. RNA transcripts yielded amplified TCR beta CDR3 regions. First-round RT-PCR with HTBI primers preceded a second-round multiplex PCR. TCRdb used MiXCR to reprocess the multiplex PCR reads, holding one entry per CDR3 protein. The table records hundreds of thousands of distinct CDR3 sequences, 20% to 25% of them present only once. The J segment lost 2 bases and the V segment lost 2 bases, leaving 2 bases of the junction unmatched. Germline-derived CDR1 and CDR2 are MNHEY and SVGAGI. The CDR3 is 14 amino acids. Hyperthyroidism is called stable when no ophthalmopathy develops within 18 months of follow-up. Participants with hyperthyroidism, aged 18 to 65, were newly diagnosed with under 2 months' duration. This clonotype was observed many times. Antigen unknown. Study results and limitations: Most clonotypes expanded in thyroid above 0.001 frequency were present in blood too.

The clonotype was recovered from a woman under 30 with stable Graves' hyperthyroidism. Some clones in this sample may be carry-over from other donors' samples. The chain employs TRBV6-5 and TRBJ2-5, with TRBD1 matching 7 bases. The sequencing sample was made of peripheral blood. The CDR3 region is CASSYRDRQETQYF. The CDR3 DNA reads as TGTGCCAGCAGTTACAGGGACAGACAAGAGACCCAGTACTTC.